This T cell receptor (beta chain) originates from a study of blood T cell repertoires in COVID-19. Profiled with immunoSEQ multiplex PCR; TCRdb holds only in-frame clones, not every one. The sample includes approximately 260,000 clones, roughly four fifths seen only once; the top ten take about 3%. There are 13 residues in the CDR3. In germline, CDR1 is WNHNN, CDR2 SYGVQD (reference sequence). The V and J ends lost 5 bases and 6 bases respectively, with 10 bases between them. Two consecutive negative NP/OP PCR tests, clearance, or resolved symptoms defined Cohort 3 recovery. Sequenced input: PBMCs or T cells enriched from blood (not recorded which). This clonotype was sampled from a man between 50 and 59 years old who had recovered from COVID-19. The rearrangement joins TRBV10-1 to TRBJ2-2, with a tentative D call TRBD2 (5 bases). As DNA, the CDR3 is TGCGCCAGCAGTACTAGTGTAGCCGGGGAGCTGTTTTTT. It specifies CASSTSVAGELFF.